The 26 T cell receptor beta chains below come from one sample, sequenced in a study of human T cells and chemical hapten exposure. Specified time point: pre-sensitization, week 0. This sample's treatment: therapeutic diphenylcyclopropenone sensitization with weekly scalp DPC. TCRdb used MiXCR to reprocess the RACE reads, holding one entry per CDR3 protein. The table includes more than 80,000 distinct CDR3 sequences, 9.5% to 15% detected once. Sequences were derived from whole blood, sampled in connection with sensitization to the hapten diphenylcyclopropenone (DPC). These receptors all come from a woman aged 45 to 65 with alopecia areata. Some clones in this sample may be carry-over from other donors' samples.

For the CDR3, the DNA is TGCGCCAGCGCCTTCGACAGGGAACTTTCCTACGAGCAGTACTTC. This sequence encodes CASAFDRELSYEQYF. The chain is built from TRBV5-1 and TRBJ2-7, with 7 bases matching TRBD1. J lost 1 base, V lost 7 bases, and 11 bases had no gene match. The CDR3 loop spans 15 amino acids. CDR1 is SGHRS and CDR2 is YFSETQ in the germline V gene.

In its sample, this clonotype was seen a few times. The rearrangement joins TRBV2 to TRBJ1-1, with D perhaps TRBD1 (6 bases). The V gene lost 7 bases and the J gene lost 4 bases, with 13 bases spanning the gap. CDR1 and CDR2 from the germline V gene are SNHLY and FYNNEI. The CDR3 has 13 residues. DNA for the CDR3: TGTGCCAGCAAGGACAGCCAAACCACTGAAGCTTTCTTT. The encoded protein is CASKDSQTTEAFF.

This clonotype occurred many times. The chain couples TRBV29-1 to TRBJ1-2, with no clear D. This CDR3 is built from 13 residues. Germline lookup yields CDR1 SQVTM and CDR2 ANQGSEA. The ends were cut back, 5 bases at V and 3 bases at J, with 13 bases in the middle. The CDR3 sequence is CSVPFDWDYGYTF. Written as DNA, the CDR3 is TGCAGCGTTCCGTTCGACTGGGACTATGGCTACACCTTC.

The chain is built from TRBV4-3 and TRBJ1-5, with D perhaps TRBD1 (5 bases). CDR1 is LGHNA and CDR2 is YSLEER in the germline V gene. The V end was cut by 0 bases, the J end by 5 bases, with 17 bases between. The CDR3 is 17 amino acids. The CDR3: CASSQELQAATHQPQHF. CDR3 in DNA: TGCGCCAGCAGCCAAGAACTACAGGCGGCCACCCATCAGCCCCAGCATTTT.

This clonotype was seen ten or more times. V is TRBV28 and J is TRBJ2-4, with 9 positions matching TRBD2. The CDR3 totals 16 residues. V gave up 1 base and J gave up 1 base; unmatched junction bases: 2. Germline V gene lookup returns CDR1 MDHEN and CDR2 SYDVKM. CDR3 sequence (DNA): TGTGCCAGCAGTTTATTAGCGGGGGTGGCCAAAAACATTCAGTACTTC. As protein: CASSLLAGVAKNIQYF.

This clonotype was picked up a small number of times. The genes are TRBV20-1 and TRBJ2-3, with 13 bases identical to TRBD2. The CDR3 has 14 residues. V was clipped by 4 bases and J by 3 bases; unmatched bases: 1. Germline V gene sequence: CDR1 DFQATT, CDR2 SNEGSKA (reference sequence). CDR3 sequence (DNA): TGCAGTGCTAAGACTAGCGGGAGGACAGATACGCAGTATTTT. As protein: CSAKTSGRTDTQYF.

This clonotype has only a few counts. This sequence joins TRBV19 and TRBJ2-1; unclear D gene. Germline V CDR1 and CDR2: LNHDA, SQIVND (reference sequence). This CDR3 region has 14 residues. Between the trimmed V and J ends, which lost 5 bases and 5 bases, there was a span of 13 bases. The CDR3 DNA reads TGTGCCAGTAGTCTCGTGCATGGTAACAATGAGCAGTTCTTC. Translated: CASSLVHGNNEQFF.

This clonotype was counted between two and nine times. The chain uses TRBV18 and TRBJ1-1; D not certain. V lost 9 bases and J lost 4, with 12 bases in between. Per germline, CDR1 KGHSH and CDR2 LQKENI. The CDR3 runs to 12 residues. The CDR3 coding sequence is TGTGCCAGTTACCGATCGCCCACTGAAGCTTTCTTT. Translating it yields CASYRSPTEAFF.

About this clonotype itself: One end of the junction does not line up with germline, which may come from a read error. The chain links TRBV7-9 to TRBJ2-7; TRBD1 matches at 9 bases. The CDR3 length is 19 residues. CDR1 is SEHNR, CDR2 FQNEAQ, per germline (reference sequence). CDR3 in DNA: TGTGTCAGCAGCTCCCGTGGGACAGGGTTCCGGGGTTCGTCCTACGAGCAGTACTTC. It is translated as CVSSSRGTGFRGSSYEQYF.

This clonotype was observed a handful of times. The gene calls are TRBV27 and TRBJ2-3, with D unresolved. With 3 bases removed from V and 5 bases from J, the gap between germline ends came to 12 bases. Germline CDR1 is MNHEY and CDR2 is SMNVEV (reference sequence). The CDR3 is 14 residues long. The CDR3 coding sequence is TGTGCCAGCAGTTTGATACCCCGCGGAGATACGCAGTATTTT. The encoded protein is CASSLIPRGDTQYF.

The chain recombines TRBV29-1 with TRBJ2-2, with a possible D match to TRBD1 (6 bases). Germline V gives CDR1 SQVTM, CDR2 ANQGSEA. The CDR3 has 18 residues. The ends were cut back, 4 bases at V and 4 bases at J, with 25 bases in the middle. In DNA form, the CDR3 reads TGCAGCGTTGGTGCGAATGTGGGAACAGGGAAGGGCACCGGGGAGCTGTTTTTT. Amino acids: CSVGANVGTGKGTGELFF.

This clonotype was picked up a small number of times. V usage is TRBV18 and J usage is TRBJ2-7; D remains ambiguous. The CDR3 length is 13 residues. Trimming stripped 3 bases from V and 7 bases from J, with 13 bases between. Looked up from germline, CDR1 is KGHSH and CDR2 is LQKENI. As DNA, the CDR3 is TGTGCCAGCTCACCCGAAAGGGCGCGGGAGCAGTACTTC. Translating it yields CASSPERAREQYF.

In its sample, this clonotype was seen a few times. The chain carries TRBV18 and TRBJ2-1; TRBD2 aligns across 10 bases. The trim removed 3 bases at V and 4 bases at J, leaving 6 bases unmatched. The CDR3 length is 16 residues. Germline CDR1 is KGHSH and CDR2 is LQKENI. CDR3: CASSPPGTSVYNEQFF. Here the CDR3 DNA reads TGTGCCAGCTCACCCCCCGGGACTAGCGTGTACAATGAGCAGTTCTTC.

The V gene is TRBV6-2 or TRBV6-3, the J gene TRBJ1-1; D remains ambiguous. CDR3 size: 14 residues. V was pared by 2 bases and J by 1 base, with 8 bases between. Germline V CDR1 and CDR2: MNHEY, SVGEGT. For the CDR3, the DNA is TGTGCCAGCAGTTACAGGGTAACGAACACTGAAGCTTTCTTT. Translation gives CASSYRVTNTEAFF.

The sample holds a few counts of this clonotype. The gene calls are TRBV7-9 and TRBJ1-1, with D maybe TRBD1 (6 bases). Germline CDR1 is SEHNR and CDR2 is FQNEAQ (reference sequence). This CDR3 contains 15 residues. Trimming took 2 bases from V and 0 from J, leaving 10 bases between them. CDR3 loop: CASSLQQGMNTEAFF. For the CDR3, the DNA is TGTGCCAGCAGCTTACAGCAGGGGATGAACACTGAAGCTTTCTTT.

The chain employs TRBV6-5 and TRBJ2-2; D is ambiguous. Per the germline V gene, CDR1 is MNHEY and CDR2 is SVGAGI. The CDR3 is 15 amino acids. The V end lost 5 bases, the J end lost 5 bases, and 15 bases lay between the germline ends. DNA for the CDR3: TGTGCCAGCAGTAACCCTTTAGTTTTTACCGGGGAGCTGTTTTTT. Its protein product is CASSNPLVFTGELFF.

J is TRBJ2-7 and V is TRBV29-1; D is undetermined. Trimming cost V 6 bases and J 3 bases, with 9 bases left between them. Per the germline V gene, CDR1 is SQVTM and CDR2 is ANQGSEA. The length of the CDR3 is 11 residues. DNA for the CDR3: TGCAGCGTCGCAGACCTCTACGAGCAGTACTTC. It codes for CSVADLYEQYF.

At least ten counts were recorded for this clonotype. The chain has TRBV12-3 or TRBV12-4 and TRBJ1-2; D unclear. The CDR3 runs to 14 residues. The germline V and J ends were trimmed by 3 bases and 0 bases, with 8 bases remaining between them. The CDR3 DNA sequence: TGTGCCAGCAGTTTTGGGCAGGCTAACTATGGCTACACCTTC. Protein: CASSFGQANYGYTF.

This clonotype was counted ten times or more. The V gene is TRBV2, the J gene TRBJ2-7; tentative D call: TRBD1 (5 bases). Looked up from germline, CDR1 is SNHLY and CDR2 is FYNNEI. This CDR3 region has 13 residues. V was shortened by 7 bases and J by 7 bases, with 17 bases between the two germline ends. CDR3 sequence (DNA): TGTGCCAGCACCCAATTGGGGCCGGCGGAGCAGTACTTC. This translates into CASTQLGPAEQYF.

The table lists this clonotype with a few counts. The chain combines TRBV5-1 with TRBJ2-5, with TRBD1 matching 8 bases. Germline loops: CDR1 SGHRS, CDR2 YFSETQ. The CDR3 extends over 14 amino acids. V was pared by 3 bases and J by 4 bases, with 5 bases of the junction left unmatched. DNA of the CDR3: TGCGCCAGCAGCTACGACAGGGGCAGAGAGACCCAGTACTTC. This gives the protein CASSYDRGRETQYF. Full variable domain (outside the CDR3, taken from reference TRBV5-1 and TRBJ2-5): KAGVTQTPRYLIKTRGQQVTLSCSPISGHRSVSWYQQTPGQGLQFLFEYFSETQRNKGNFPGRFSGRQFSNSRSEMNVSTLELGDSALYLCASSYDRGRETQYFGPGTRLLVL.

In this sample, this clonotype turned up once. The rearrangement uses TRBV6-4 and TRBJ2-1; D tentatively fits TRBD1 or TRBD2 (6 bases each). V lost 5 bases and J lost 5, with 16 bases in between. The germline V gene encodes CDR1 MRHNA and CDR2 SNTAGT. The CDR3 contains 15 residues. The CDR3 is CASSLQGGENNEQFF. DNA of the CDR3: TGTGCCAGCAGTCTACAGGGAGGTGAGAACAATGAGCAGTTCTTC.

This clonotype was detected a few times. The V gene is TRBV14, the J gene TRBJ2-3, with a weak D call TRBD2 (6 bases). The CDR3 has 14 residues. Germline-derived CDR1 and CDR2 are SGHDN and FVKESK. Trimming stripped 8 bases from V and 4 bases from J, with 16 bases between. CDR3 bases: TGTGCCAGCCGTGGACTACCGGTTCCAGATACGCAGTATTTT. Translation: CASRGLPVPDTQYF.

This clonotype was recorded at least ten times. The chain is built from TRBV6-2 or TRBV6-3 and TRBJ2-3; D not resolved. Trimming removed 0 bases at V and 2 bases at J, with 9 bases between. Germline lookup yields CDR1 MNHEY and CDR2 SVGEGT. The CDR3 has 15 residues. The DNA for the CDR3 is TGTGCCAGCAGTTACTCAAGGTCGAACACAGATACGCAGTATTTT. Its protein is CASSYSRSNTDTQYF.

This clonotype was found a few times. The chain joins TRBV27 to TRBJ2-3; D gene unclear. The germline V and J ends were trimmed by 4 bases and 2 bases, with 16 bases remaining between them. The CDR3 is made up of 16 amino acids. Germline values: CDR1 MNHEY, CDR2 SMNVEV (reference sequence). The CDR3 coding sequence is TGTGCCAGCAGTTCTGGGTTGAAGGCCGCCACAGATACGCAGTATTTT. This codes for CASSSGLKAATDTQYF.

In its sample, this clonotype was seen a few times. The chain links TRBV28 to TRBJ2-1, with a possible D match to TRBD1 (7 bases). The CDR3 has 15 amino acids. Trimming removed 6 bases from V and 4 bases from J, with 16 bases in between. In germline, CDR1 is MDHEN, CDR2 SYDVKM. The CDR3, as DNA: TGTGCCAGCAGAGCCGCGGGACAGTCTTACAATGAGCAGTTCTTC. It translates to CASRAAGQSYNEQFF.

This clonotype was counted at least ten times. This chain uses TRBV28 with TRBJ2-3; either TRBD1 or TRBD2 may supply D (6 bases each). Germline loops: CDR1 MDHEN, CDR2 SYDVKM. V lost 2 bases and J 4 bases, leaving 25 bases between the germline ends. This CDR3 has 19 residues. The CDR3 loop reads CASSLNAGTRGANADTQYF. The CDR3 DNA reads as TGTGCCAGCAGTTTAAATGCGGGAACAAGGGGGGCCAACGCAGATACGCAGTATTTT.